Shown below are 10 T cell receptor beta chains from a single sample sequenced in a study of control samples from healthy donors and cancer patients. The assay was immunoSEQ multiplex PCR, and TCRdb's table has in-frame clones only and misses some. Of more than 140,000 clones detected, approximately 94% appear once; the ten largest clones hold around 13%. Sequencing input: blood. These receptors were collected from a man between 35 and 55 years old in good health.

The chain has TRBV9 and TRBJ2-1; TRBD1 might be the D (6 bases). This CDR3 is built from 15 residues. Germline values: CDR1 SGDLS, CDR2 YYNGEE. V was shortened by 1 base and J by 5 bases, with 13 bases between the two germline ends. CDR3 DNA sequence: TGTGCCAGCAGCGTAAATCCAGGGGTGAACAATGAGCAGTTCTTC. It is translated as CASSVNPGVNNEQFF.

The chain couples TRBV11-2 to TRBJ1-5; TRBD1 might be the D (5 bases). This CDR3 spans 16 amino acids. Germline CDR1 reads SGHAT; CDR2 reads FQNNGV. Trimming took 2 bases from V and 2 from J, leaving 13 bases between them. The CDR3 protein is CASSLWGGTGNQPQHF. CDR3 DNA sequence: TGTGCCAGCAGCTTATGGGGGGGGACGGGCAATCAGCCCCAGCATTTT.

This chain uses TRBV10-1 with TRBJ2-1; 13 bases are a match to TRBD2. Unmatched junction bases numbered 8, after V lost 4 bases and J lost 8 bases. Per germline, CDR1 WNHNN and CDR2 SYGVQD (reference sequence). The CDR3 totals 16 residues. The CDR3 DNA sequence: TGCGCCAGCAGTGCCCAAGGACTAGCGGGAGCGGATGAGCAGTTCTTC. This encodes CASSAQGLAGADEQFF.

The CDR3 spells CASLSLDSNTGELFF. CDR3 nucleotides: TGTGCCAGTTTATCGCTTGATTCGAACACCGGGGAGCTGTTTTTT. The V gene is TRBV27, the J gene TRBJ2-2; D is undetermined. The CDR3 has 15 residues. From germline, CDR1 is MNHEY and CDR2 SMNVEV (reference sequence). Between the trimmed V and J ends, which lost 9 bases and 0 bases, there was a span of 14 bases.

This clone was seen once. This rearrangement joins TRBV18 to TRBJ2-7; 9 nucleotides match TRBD1. V lost 5 bases, J lost 7 bases, and 12 bases stayed unmatched. Looked up from germline, CDR1 is KGHSH and CDR2 is LQKENI. CDR3 length: 15 amino acids. In DNA form, the CDR3 reads TGTGCCAGCTCAAGTTATGGGACAGGGTCAATTGAGCAGTACTTC. Its translation is CASSSYGTGSIEQYF.

This chain uses TRBV2 with TRBJ2-3; D ambiguous. V was pared by 3 bases and J by 5 bases, with 6 bases between. This CDR3 spans 12 amino acids. The germline gives CDR1 SNHLY, CDR2 FYNNEI. The CDR3 region is CASSEGGDTQYF. The DNA for the CDR3 is TGTGCCAGCAGTGAGGGCGGAGATACGCAGTATTTT.

The chain carries TRBV21-1 and TRBJ2-4; TRBD1 reflects the table's D call only, with no check against the DNA. TRBV21-1 is a pseudogene segment. This CDR3 region has 17 residues. The CDR3 DNA is TGTGCCAGCAGCAACCGGGACACCGGTATTGCCAAAAACATTCAGTACTTC. Its translation: CASSNRDTGIAKNIQYF.

The chain combines TRBV14 with TRBJ2-7; 7 bases are shared with TRBD2. Germline V gives CDR1 SGHDN, CDR2 FVKESK. The CDR3 has 14 residues. V trimming: 6 bases; J trimming: 5 bases; junction bases outside the gene matches: 10. DNA of the CDR3: TGTGCCAGCAGTCGCTCGGGACTACTCCACGAGCAGTACTTC. Its translation: CASSRSGLLHEQYF. The whole variable domain, filled in from reference TRBV14 and TRBJ2-7, reads EAGVTQFPSHSVIEKGQTVTLRCDPISGHDNLYWYRRVMGKEIKFLLHFVKESKQDESGMPNNRFLAERTGGTYSTLKVQPAELEDSGVYFCASSRSGLLHEQYFGPGTRLTVT.

The gene calls are TRBV9 and TRBJ2-7; 8 nucleotides align to TRBD2. V dropped 0 bases and J dropped 0; count of bases not matched to a gene: 2. Germline CDR1 SGDLS, CDR2 YYNGEE. The CDR3 consists of 15 residues. CDR3 in DNA: TGTGCCAGCAGCGTAGTCGGGACTAGCTCCTACGAGCAGTACTTC. Protein: CASSVVGTSSYEQYF.

This chain uses TRBV4-1 with TRBJ1-1; D is possibly TRBD1 (6 bases). Trimming removed 3 bases at V and 1 base at J, with 18 bases between. The CDR3 spans 17 residues. Germline lookup yields CDR1 MGHRA and CDR2 YSYEKL. The CDR3, as DNA: TGCGCCAGCAGCCACTTCGAGGGGAAGGGACAGAACACTGAAGCTTTCTTT. Translated, it gives CASSHFEGKGQNTEAFF.